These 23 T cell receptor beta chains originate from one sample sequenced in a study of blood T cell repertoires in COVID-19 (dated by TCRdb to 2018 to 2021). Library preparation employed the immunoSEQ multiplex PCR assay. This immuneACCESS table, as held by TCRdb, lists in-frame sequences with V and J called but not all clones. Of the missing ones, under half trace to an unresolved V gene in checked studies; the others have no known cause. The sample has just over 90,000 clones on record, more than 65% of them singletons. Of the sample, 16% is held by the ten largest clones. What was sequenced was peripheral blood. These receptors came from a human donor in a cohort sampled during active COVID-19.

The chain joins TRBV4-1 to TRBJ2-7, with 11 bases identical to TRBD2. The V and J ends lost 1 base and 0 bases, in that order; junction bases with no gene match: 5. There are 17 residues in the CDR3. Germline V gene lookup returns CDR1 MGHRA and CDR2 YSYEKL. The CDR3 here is CASSQGFGTSGSYEQYF. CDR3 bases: TGCGCCAGCAGCCAAGGGTTTGGGACTAGCGGCTCCTACGAGCAGTACTTC.

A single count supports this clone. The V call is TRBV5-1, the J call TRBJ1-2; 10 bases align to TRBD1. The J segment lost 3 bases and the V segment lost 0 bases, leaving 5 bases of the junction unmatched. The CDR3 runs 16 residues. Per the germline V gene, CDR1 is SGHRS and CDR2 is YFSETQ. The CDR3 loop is CASSLAGGTGDYGYTF. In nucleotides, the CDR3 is TGCGCCAGCAGCTTGGCCGGGGGGACAGGGGACTATGGCTACACCTTC.

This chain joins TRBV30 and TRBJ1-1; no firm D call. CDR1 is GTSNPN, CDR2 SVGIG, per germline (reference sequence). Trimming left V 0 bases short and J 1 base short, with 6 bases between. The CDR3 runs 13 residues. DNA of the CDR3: TGTGCCTGGAGTGTGGGGAGGAACACTGAAGCTTTCTTT. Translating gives CAWSVGRNTEAFF.

The CDR3 sequence: CASSDRTAHSPLHF. For the CDR3, the DNA is TGCGCCAGCTCTGATCGGACAGCTCATTCACCCCTCCACTTT. J is TRBJ1-6 and V is TRBV5-1; a weak D match, TRBD1 (6 bases). Germline V gives CDR1 SGHRS, CDR2 YFSETQ. Trimming took 7 bases from V and 8 from J, leaving 16 bases between them. This CDR3 has 14 amino acids.

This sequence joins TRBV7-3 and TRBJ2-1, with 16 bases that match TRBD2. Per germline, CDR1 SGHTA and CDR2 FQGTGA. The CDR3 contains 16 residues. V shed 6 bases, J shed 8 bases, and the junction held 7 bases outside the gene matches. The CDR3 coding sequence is TGTGCCAGCAGTCACGGGACTAGCGGGGGGGACGATGAGCAGTTCTTC. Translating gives CASSHGTSGGDDEQFF.

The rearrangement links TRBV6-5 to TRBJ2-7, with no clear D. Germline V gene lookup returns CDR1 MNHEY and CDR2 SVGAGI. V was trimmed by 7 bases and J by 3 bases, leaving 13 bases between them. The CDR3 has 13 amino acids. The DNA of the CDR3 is TGTGCCAGCAAGAAGCCCACGGGCTACGAGCAGTACTTC. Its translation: CASKKPTGYEQYF.

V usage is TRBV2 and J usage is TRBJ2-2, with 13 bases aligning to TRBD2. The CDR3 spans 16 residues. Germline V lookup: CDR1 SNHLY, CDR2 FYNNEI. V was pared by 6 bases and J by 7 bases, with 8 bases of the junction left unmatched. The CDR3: CASREGLAGLVGELFF. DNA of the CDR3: TGTGCCAGCAGAGAGGGACTAGCGGGATTAGTCGGGGAGCTGTTTTTT.

CDR3 sequence (DNA): TGTGCCAGCTACAGGGCTAACACTGAAGCTTTCTTT. Protein product: CASYRANTEAFF. This rearrangement joins TRBV6-5 to TRBJ1-1; D perhaps matches TRBD1 (6 bases). The CDR3 runs 12 residues. CDR1 is MNHEY and CDR2 is SVGAGI in the germline V gene. Trimming removed 8 bases from V and 2 bases from J, with 9 bases in between.

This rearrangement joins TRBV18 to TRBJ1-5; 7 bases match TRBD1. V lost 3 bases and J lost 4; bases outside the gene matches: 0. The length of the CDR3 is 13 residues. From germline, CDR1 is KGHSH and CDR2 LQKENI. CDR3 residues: CASSPGQNQPQHF. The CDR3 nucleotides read TGTGCCAGCTCACCGGGACAGAATCAGCCCCAGCATTTT.

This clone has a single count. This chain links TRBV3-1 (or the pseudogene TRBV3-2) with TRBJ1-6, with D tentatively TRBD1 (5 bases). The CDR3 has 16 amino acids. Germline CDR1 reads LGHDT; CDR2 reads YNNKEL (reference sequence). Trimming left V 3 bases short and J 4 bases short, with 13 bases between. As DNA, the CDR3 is TGTGCCAGCAGCCAGCGGGGAGGGGTTTATAATTCACCCCTCCACTTT. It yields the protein CASSQRGGVYNSPLHF.

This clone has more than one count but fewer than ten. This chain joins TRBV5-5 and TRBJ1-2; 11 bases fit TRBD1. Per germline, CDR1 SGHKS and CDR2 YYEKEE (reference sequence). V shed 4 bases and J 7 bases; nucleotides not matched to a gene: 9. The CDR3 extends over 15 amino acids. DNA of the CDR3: TGTGCCAGCAGCCTACGCCCGGGACAGGGGGTTGGCTACACCTTC. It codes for CASSLRPGQGVGYTF. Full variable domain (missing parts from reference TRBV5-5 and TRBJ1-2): DAGVTQSPTHLIKTRGQQVTLRCSPISGHKSVSWYQQVLGQGPQFIFQYYEKEERGRGNFPDRFSARQFPNYSSELNVNALLLGDSALYLCASSLRPGQGVGYTFGSGTRLTVV.

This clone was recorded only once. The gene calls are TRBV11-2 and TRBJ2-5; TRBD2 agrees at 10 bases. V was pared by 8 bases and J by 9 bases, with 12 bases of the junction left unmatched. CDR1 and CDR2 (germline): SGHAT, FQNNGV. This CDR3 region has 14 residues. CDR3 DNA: TGTGCCAGCGTCGGGGGCCTAGCGGGAGCGGCCCAGTACTTC. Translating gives CASVGGLAGAAQYF.

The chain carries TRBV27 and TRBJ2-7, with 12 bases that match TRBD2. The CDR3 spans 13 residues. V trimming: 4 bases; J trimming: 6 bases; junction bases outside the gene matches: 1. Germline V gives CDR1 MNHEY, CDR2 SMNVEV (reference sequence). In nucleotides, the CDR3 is TGTGCCAGCAGTTCACTAGCGGGAGGCGAGCAGTACTTC. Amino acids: CASSSLAGGEQYF.

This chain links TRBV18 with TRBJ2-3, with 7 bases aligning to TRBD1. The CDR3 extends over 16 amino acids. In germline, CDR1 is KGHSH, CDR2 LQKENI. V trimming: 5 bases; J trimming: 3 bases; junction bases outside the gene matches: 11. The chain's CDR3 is CASSTARGRGTDTQYF. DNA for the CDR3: TGTGCCAGCTCAACCGCAAGGGGGCGAGGGACAGATACGCAGTATTTT.

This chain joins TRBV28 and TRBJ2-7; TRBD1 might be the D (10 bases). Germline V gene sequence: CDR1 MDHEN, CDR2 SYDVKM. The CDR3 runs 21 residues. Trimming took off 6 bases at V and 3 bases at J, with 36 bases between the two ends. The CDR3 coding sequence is TGTGCCAGCAGACGCGACAGGGGGCGCGTTAGCGGGAGAGAACCGAACTACGAGCAGTACTTC. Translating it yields CASRRDRGRVSGREPNYEQYF.

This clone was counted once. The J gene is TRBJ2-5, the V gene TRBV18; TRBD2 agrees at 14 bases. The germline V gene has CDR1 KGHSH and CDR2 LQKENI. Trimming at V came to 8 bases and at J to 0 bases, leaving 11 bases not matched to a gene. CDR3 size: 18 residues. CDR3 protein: CASTNMGLAGAYQETQYF. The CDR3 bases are TGTGCCAGCACCAATATGGGACTAGCGGGAGCGTACCAAGAGACCCAGTACTTC. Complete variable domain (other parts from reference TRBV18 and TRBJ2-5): NAGVMQNPRHLVRRRGQEARLRCSPMKGHSHVYWYRQLPEEGLKFMVYLQKENIIDESGMPKERFSAEFPKEGPSILRIQQVVRGDSAAYFCASTNMGLAGAYQETQYFGPGTRLLVL.

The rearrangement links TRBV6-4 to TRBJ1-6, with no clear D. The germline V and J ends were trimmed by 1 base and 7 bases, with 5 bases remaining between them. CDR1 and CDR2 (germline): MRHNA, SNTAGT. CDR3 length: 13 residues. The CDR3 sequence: CASSDFENSPLHF. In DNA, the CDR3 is TGTGCCAGCAGTGACTTCGAGAATTCACCCCTCCACTTT.

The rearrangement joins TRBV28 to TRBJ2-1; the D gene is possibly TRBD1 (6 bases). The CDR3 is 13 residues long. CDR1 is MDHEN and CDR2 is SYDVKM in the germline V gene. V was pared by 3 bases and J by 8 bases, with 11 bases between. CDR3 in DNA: TGTGCCAGCAGTTTCTACAGGGCACATGAGCAGTTCTTC. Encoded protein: CASSFYRAHEQFF.

The CDR3 DNA reads TGCGCCAGCAGCCACTTAAAAGGGGGAGACACCCAAAGGGTAAAACTGTTTTTT. It specifies CASSHLKGGDTQRVKLFF. The V call is TRBV4-1, the J call TRBJ1-4, with D maybe TRBD1 (6 bases). The germline V gene has CDR1 MGHRA and CDR2 YSYEKL. This CDR3 comprises 18 residues. V was cut by 3 bases and J by 10 bases, with 27 bases left in between.

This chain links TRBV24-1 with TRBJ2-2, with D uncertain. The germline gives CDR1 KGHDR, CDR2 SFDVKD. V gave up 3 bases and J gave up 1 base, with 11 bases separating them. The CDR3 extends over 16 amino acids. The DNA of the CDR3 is TGTGCCACCAGTGATCCCGGTGAGGAGAACACCGGGGAGCTGTTTTTT. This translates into CATSDPGEENTGELFF.

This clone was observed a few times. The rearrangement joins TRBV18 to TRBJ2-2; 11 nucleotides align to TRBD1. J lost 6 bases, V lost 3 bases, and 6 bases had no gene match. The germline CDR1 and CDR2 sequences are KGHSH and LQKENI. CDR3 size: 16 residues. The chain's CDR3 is CASSPPDRGRAGELFF. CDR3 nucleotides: TGTGCCAGCTCACCCCCGGACAGGGGGCGAGCCGGGGAGCTGTTTTTT.

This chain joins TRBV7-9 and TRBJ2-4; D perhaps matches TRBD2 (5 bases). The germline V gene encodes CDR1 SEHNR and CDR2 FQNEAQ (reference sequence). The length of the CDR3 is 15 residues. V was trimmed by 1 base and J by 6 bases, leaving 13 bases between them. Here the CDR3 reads CASSLGSGTGNIQYF. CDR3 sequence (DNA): TGTGCCAGCAGCTTAGGGTCGGGAACGGGAAACATTCAGTACTTC.

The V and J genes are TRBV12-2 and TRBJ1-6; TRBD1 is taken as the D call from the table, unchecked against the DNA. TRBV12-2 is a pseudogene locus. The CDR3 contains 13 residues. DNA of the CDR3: TGTGCAAGTCGCTTAGCGGGACAGCGAGCCCTCCACTTT. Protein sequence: CASRLAGQRALHF.